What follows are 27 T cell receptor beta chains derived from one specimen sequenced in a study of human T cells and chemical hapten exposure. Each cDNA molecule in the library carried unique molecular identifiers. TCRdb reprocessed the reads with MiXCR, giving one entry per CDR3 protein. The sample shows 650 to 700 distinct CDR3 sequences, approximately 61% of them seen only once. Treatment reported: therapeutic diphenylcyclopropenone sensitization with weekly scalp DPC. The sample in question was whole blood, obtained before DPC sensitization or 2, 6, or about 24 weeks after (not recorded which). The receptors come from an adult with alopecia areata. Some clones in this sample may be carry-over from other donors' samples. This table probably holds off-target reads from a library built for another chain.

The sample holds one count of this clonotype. The CDR3 loop is CASSLYGGSHYEQYF. The CDR3 bases are TGTGCCAGCAGCCTATACGGCGGGAGCCATTACGAGCAGTACTTC. The chain links TRBV3-1 to TRBJ2-7, with TRBD2 identical over 7 bases. The J segment lost 4 bases and the V segment lost 4 bases, leaving 10 bases of the junction unmatched. The CDR3 spans 15 residues. Germline-derived CDR1 and CDR2 are LGHDT and YNNKEL (reference sequence).

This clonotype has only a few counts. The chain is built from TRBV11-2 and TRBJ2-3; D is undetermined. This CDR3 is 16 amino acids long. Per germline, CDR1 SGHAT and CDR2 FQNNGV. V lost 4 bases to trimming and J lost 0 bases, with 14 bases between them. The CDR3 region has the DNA TGTGCCAGCAGCTCCGGGCCCGCAGGAAGCACAGATACGCAGTATTTT. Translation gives CASSSGPAGSTDTQYF. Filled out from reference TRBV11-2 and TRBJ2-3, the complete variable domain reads EAGVAQSPRYKIIEKRQSVAFWCNPISGHATLYWYQQILGQGPKLLIQFQNNGVVDDSQLPKDRFSAERLKGVDSTLKIQPAKLEDSAVYLCASSSGPAGSTDTQYFGPGTRLTVL.

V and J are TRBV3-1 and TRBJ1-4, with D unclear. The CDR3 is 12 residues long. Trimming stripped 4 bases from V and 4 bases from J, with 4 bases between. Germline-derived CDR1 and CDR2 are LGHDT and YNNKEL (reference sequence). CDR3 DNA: TGTGCCAGCAGCCTGCTTAATGAAAAACTGTTTTTT. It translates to CASSLLNEKLFF.

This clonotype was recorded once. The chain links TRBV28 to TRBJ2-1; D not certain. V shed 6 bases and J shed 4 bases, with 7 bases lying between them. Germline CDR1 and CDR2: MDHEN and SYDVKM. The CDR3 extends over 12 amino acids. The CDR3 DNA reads TGTGCCAGCAGGCTAGATTACAATGAGCAGTTCTTC. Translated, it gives CASRLDYNEQFF. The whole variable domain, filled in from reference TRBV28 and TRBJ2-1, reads DVKVTQSSRYLVKRTGEKVFLECVQDMDHENMFWYRQDPGLGLRLIYFSYDVKMKEKGDIPEGYSVSREKKERFSLILESASTNQTSMYLCASRLDYNEQFFGPGTRLTVL.

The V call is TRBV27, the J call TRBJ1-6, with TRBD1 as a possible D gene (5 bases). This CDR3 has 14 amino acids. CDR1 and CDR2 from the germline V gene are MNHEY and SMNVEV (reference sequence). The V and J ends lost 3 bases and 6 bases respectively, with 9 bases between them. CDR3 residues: CASSLGESNSPLHF. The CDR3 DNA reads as TGTGCCAGCAGTTTGGGGGAAAGTAATTCACCCCTCCACTTT.

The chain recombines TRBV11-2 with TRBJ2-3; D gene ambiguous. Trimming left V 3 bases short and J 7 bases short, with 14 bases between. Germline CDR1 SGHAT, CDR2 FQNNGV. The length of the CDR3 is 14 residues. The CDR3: CASSFPPPGNTQYF. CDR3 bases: TGTGCCAGCAGCTTTCCCCCCCCCGGTAATACGCAGTATTTT. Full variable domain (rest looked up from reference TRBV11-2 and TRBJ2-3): EAGVAQSPRYKIIEKRQSVAFWCNPISGHATLYWYQQILGQGPKLLIQFQNNGVVDDSQLPKDRFSAERLKGVDSTLKIQPAKLEDSAVYLCASSFPPPGNTQYFGPGTRLTVL.

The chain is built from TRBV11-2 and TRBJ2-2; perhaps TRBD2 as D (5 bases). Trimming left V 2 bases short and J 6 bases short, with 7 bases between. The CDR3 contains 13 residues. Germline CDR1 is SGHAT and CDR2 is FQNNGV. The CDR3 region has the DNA TGTGCCAGCAGCTTATCGAGGGCCGGGGAGCTGTTTTTT. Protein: CASSLSRAGELFF.

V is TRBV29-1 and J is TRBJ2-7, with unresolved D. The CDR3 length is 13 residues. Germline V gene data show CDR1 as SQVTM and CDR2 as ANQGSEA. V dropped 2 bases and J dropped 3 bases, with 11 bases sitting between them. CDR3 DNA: TGCAGCGTTGAATGGGGAAGTGGCTACGAGCAGTACTTC. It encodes CSVEWGSGYEQYF.

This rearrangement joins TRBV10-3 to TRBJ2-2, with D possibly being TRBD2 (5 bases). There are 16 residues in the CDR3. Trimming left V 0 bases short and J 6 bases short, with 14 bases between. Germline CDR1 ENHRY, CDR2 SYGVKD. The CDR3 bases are TGTGCCATCAGTGAGTCGCGTAGGTGGGGAGCCGGGGAGCTGTTTTTT. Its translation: CAISESRRWGAGELFF.

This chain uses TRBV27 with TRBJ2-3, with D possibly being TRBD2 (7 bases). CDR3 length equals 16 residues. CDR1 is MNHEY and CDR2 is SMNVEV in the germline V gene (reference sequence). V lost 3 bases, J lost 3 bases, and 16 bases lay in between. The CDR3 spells CASSLLAGAVTDTQYF. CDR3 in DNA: TGTGCCAGCAGTTTGCTGGCGGGGGCCGTAACAGATACGCAGTATTTT.

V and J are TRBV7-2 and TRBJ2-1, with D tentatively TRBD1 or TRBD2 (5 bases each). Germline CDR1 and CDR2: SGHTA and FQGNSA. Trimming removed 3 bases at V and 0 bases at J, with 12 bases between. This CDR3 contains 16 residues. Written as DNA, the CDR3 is TGTGCCAGCAGCTTCTCTGGGGGAAGCTCCTACAATGAGCAGTTCTTC. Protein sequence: CASSFSGGSSYNEQFF.

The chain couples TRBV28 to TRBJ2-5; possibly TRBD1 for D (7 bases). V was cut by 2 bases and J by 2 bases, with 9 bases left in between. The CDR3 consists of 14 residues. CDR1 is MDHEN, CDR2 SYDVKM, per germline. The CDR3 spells CASSLPGGQETQYF. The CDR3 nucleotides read TGTGCCAGCAGTTTACCAGGGGGGCAAGAGACCCAGTACTTC. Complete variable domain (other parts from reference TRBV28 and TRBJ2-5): DVKVTQSSRYLVKRTGEKVFLECVQDMDHENMFWYRQDPGLGLRLIYFSYDVKMKEKGDIPEGYSVSREKKERFSLILESASTNQTSMYLCASSLPGGQETQYFGPGTRLLVL.

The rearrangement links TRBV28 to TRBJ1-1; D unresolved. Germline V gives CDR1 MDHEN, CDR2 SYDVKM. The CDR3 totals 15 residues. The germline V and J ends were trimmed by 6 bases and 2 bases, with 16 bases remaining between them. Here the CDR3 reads CASRLGFVTNTEAFF. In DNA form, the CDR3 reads TGTGCCAGCAGGCTTGGATTCGTCACTAACACTGAAGCTTTCTTT.

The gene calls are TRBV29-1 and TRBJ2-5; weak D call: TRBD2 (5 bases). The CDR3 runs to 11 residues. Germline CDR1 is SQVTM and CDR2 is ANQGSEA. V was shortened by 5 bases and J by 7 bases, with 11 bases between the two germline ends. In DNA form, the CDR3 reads TGCAGCGTTCGAGAGGGCAGGACCCAGTACTTC. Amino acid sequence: CSVREGRTQYF.

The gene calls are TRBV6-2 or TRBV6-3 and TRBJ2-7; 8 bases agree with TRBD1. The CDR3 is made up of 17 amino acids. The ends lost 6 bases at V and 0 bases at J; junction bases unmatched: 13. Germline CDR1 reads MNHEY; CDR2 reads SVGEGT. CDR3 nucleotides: TGTGCCAGCAGCGAAATTGGACAGGGCAAAAGCTCCTACGAGCAGTACTTC. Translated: CASSEIGQGKSSYEQYF.

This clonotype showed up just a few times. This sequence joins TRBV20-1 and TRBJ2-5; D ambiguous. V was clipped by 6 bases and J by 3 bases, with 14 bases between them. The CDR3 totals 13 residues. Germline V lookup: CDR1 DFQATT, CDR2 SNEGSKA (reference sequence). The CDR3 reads CSAKRRNEETQYF. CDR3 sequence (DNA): TGCAGTGCCAAAAGGAGAAACGAAGAGACCCAGTACTTC.

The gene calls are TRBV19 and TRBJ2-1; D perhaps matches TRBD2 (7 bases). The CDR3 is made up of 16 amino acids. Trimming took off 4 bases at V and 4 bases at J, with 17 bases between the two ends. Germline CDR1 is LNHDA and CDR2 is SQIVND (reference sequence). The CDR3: CASSTPGRGAYNEQFF. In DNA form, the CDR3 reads TGTGCCAGTAGTACGCCGGGACGGGGGGCGTACAATGAGCAGTTCTTC.

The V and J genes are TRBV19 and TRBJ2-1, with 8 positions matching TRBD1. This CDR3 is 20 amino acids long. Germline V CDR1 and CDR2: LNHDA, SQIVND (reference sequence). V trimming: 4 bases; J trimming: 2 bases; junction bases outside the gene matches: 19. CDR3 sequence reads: CASSTPPIPQDRAAYNEQFF. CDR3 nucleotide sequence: TGTGCCAGTAGTACCCCACCAATCCCTCAGGACAGGGCAGCCTACAATGAGCAGTTCTTC.

The CDR3 coding sequence is TGTGCCAGCATGGGCCAGGCCCTCCGCACAGATTCTACGCAGTATTTT. As protein: CASMGQALRTDSTQYF. This chain links TRBV2 with TRBJ2-3; D remains unclear. Germline V lookup: CDR1 SNHLY, CDR2 FYNNEI. The CDR3 is 16 residues long. Deletions cut 7 bases from V and 8 bases from J, with 25 bases between.

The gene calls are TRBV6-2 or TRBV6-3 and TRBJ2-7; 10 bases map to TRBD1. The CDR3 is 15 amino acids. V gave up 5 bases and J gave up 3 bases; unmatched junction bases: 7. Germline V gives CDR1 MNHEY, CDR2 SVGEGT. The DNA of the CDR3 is TGTGCCAGCAGTACCTGGACAGGGGGGTACTACGAGCAGTACTTC. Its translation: CASSTWTGGYYEQYF.

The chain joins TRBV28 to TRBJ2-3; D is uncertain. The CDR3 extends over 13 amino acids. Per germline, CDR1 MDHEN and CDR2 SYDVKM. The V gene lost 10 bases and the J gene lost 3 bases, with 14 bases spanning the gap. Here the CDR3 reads CATRPAATDTQYF. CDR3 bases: TGTGCCACCAGACCGGCCGCTACAGATACGCAGTATTTT.

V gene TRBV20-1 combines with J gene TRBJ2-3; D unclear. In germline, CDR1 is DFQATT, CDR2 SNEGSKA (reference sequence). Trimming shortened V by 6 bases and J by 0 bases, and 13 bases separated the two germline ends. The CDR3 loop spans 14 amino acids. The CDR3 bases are TGCAGTGCCGCAAAAGGGCCTAGCACAGATACGCAGTATTTT. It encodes CSAAKGPSTDTQYF.

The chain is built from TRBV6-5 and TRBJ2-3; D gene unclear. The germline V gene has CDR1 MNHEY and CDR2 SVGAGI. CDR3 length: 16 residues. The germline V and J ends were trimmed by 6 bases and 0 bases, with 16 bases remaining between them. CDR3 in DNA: TGTGCCAGCAGGCCCTCTCCCGGGTTTAGCACAGATACGCAGTATTTT. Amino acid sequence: CASRPSPGFSTDTQYF.

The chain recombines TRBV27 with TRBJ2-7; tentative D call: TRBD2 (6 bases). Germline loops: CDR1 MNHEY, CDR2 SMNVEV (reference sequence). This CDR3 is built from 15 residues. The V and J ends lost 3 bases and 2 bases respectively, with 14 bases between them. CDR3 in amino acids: CASSFLAGPPYEQYF. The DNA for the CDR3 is TGTGCCAGCAGTTTCCTGGCGGGGCCCCCCTACGAGCAGTACTTC.

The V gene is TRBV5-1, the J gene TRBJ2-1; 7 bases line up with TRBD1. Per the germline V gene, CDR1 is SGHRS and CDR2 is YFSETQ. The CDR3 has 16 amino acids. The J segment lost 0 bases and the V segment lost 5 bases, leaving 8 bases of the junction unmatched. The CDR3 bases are TGCGCCAGCAGAACTGCAGGGGGAAGCTCCTACAATGAGCAGTTCTTC. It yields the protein CASRTAGGSSYNEQFF.

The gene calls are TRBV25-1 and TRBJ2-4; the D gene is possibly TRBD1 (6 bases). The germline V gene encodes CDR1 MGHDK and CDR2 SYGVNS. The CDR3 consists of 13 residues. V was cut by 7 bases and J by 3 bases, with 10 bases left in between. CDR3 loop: CASTDRYKNIQYF. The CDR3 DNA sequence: TGTGCCAGCACCGACAGGTACAAAAACATTCAGTACTTC.

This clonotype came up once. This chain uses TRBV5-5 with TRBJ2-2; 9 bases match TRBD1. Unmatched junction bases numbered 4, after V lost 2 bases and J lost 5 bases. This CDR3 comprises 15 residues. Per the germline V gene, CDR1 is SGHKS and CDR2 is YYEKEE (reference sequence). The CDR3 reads CASSLTGGGTGELFF. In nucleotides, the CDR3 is TGTGCCAGCAGCTTAACAGGGGGCGGGACCGGGGAGCTGTTTTTT. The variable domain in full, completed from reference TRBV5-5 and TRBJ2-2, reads DAGVTQSPTHLIKTRGQQVTLRCSPISGHKSVSWYQQVLGQGPQFIFQYYEKEERGRGNFPDRFSARQFPNYSSELNVNALLLGDSALYLCASSLTGGGTGELFFGEGSRLTVL.